This entry lists 9 T cell receptor beta chains sequenced from one sample in a study of glioma-infiltrating T cells. Using RNA template, CDR3s of TCR alpha and beta were amplified with iRepertoire arm-PCR. TCRdb re-derived calls from the multiplex PCR reads in MiXCR, one entry per CDR3 protein. The table includes around 130,000 distinct CDR3 sequences, 24% detected once. The specimen was glioma tissue, nonneoplastic brain tissue, or PBMCs (not recorded which). These receptors were collected from a human donor with low-grade glioma or glioblastoma, undergoing nonglioma brain surgery, or in good health (not recorded which).

The chain couples TRBV29-1 to TRBJ1-1, with 7 bases identical to TRBD1. The CDR3 length is 15 residues. The germline gives CDR1 SQVTM, CDR2 ANQGSEA. V shed 4 bases, J shed 5 bases, and the junction held 13 bases outside the gene matches. For the CDR3, the DNA is TGCAGCGTTGCGTTCGAGGGGGCGAGTAAGACTGAAGCTTTCTTT. Translated: CSVAFEGASKTEAFF.

This clonotype has at least ten counts. The V gene is TRBV27, the J gene TRBJ1-1; 8 bases match TRBD1. Germline trimming cut 5 bases from V and 4 bases from J; bases unmatched to any gene: 9. CDR3 length equals 15 residues. Germline V gene lookup returns CDR1 MNHEY and CDR2 SMNVEV (reference sequence). DNA for the CDR3: TGTGCCAGCAGTATACGGACAGGGCTGGGCACTGAAGCTTTCTTT. Translation gives CASSIRTGLGTEAFF.

This clonotype was seen a few times. CDR3 residues: CASIGTSPYNEQFF. The CDR3 DNA follows: TGTGCCAGCATCGGGACATCCCCGTACAATGAGCAGTTCTTC. The chain links TRBV12-3 or TRBV12-4 to TRBJ2-1, with TRBD1 as a possible D gene (6 bases). This CDR3 is built from 14 residues. V dropped 7 bases and J dropped 4 bases, with 14 bases sitting between them.

This clonotype was counted only a few times. The CDR3 loop reads CASSVDVVVGTEAFF. Written as DNA, the CDR3 is TGTGCCAGCAGCGTAGACGTGGTTGTCGGCACTGAAGCTTTCTTT. The chain has TRBV9 and TRBJ1-1, with unresolved D. The V gene's germline CDR1 is SGDLS and CDR2 YYNGEE. Trimming shortened V by 0 bases and J by 4 bases, and 13 bases separated the two germline ends. The CDR3 runs 15 residues.

This clonotype was seen only a few times. The chain joins TRBV9 to TRBJ1-1, with TRBD1 identical over 7 bases. J was trimmed by 0 bases and V by 5 bases; bases with no gene match: 4. The CDR3 consists of 14 residues. Per the germline V gene, CDR1 is SGDLS and CDR2 is YYNGEE. DNA of the CDR3: TGTGCCAGCAGTAAGGGACAGCTGAACACTGAAGCTTTCTTT. Translating gives CASSKGQLNTEAFF.

This clonotype was recorded once. This clone may be a read error of a much larger clone one base away. This sequence joins TRBV28 and TRBJ2-3, with 9 bases that match TRBD1. This CDR3 contains 13 residues. Trimming removed 9 bases from V and 5 bases from J; junction bases left unmatched: 6. The germline V gene encodes CDR1 MDHEN and CDR2 SYDVKM. CDR3 amino acids: CARRLTGGDTQYF. The DNA for the CDR3 is TGTGCCAGAAGACTGACAGGGGGAGATACGCAGTATTTT.

Ten or more counts support this clonotype. The chain employs TRBV20-1 and TRBJ2-5; D may be TRBD2 (6 bases). The CDR3 consists of 12 residues. Germline values: CDR1 DFQATT, CDR2 SNEGSKA (reference sequence). V lost 6 bases to trimming and J lost 5 bases, with 13 bases between them. The CDR3 sequence is CSASTSHETQYF. The DNA of the CDR3 is TGCAGTGCGTCGACTAGTCACGAGACCCAGTACTTC.

This clonotype was seen many times. V usage is TRBV6-6 and J usage is TRBJ2-5; D not resolved. With 2 bases removed from V and 1 base from J, the gap between germline ends came to 8 bases. The CDR3 spans 14 residues. The germline gives CDR1 MNHNY, CDR2 SVGAGI (reference sequence). The CDR3 sequence is CASSYDRLQETQYF. The CDR3 DNA reads TGTGCCAGCAGTTACGATCGACTCCAAGAGACCCAGTACTTC.

This clonotype was observed a few times. This rearrangement joins TRBV7-9 to TRBJ2-1; 8 bases line up with TRBD1. The CDR3 runs to 14 residues. Germline CDR1 and CDR2: SEHNR and FQNEAQ (reference sequence). Trimming cost V 4 bases and J 5 bases; bases outside gene matches: 4. The CDR3 nucleotides are TGTGCCAGCAGCTACGGGACAGGAGACAATGAGCAGTTCTTC. Protein sequence: CASSYGTGDNEQFF. Looking up the rest from reference TRBV7-9 and TRBJ2-1 gives the full variable domain: DTGVSQNPRHKITKRGQNVTFRCDPISEHNRLYWYRQTLGQGPEFLTYFQNEAQLEKSRLLSDRFSAERPKGSFSTLEIQRTEQGDSAMYLCASSYGTGDNEQFFGPGTRLTVL.